This T cell receptor (beta chain) was recovered during a study of T cell repertoires in cytomegalovirus infection. Study-level background: Public TCR beta signatures marked donors with CMV infection and the matching HLA.

This clonotype was detected a few times. The antigen remains unidentified. TCRdb independently ran MiXCR on the reads; one entry per CDR3 protein. This table has about 600,000 distinct CDR3 sequences, about 24% appearing once. V was cut by 5 bases and J by 9 bases, with 8 bases left in between. The CDR3 consists of 11 residues. Germline V lookup: CDR1 PRHDT, CDR2 FYEKMQ (reference sequence). General study points: CMV-specific HLA-C-restricted TCR beta clonotypes dominated the ex vivo response. Carriers of CMV plus the relevant HLA were identified by cumulative public TCR beta family frequency.

The source is a human donor in good health (CMV status not recorded). Some clones in this sample may be carry-over from other donors' samples. The specimen sequenced was CD8+ T cells from PBMCs. The V and J genes are TRBV13 and TRBJ1-3; D remains ambiguous. This CDR3 reads CASSNRGTIYF. CDR3 DNA sequence: TGTGCCAGCAGCAACCGAGGCACCATATATTTT.